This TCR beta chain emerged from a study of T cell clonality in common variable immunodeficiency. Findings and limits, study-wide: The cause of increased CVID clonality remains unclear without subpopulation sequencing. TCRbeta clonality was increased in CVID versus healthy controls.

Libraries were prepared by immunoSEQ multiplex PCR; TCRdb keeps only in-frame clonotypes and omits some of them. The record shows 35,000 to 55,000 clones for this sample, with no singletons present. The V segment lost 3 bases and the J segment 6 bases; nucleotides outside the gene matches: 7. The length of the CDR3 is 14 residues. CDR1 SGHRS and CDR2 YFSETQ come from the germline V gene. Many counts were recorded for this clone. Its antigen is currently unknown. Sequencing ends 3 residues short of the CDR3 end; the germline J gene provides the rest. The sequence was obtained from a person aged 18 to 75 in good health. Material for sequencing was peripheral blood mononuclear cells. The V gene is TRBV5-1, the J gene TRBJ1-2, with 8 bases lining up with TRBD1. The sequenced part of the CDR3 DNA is TGCGCCAGCAGCTCGTTCGGACAGGGAAATGGC. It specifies CASSSFGQGNG. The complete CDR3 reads CASSSFGQGNGYTF. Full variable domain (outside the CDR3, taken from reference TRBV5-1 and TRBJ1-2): KAGVTQTPRYLIKTRGQQVTLSCSPISGHRSVSWYQQTPGQGLQFLFEYFSETQRNKGNFPGRFSGRQFSNSRSEMNVSTLELGDSALYLCASSSFGQGNGYTFGSGTRLTVV.